This T cell receptor (beta chain) was profiled in a study of persistence of HIV-infected CD4 T cells. Study-level findings and limits: TCRbeta richness was lower in CMV- and Gag-responding cells than in anti-CD3/anti-CD28-responding cells.

The libraries were made with immunoSEQ version 4 in survey mode. Sequencing was performed with immunoSEQ multiplex PCR; in TCRdb, only in-frame clones are kept and a portion is missing. The sample has 25,000 to 35,000 clones, roughly 75% seen once. The stimulus was lysate of CMV-infected fibroblasts, around 10 ug/mL. Sorted nonresponding memory CD4+ T cells were CD40L-negative, CD69-negative, CD45RO-high. Undetectable plasma HIV-1 RNA below 50 copies/mL lasted at least 4 years. To note about this clone: Its antigen is unidentified.

Sequencing used CD4+ T cells sorted from PBMCs after approximately 19-hour stimulation, obtained from a patient who received antiretroviral therapy. This sequence was found in an adult woman with HIV who was CMV-seropositive.

CDR3 nucleotide sequence: TGTGCCAGCAGTTCCCCAAATTCACGAGGCTACACCTTC. Protein product: CASSSPNSRGYTF. This chain links TRBV6-2 or TRBV6-3 with TRBJ1-2; D is undetermined. Trimming cost V 4 bases and J 8 bases, with 14 bases left between them. This CDR3 has 13 residues. CDR1 and CDR2 from the germline V gene are MNHEY and SVGEGT.